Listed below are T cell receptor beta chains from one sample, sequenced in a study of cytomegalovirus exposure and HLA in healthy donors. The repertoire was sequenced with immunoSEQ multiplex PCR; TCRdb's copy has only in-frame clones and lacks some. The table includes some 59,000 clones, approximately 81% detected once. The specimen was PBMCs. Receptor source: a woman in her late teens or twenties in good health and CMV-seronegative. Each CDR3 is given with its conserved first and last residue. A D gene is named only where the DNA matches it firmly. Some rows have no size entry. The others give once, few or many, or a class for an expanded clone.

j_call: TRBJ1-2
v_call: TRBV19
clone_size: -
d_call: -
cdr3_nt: TGTGCCAGCCAAGCCCCCGGACACTCTTCTCTAGAGGGCTACACCTTC
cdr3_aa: CASQAPGHSSLEGYTF

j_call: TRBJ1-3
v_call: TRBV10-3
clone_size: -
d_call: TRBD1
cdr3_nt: TGTGCCATCAGGGCAGACAGGGGGATAAGAAACACCATATATTTT
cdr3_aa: CAIRADRGIRNTIYF

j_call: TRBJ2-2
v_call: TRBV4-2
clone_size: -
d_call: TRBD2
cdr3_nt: TGTGCCAGCAGCAGGCTAGCGGAGAACACCGGGGAGCTGTTTTTT
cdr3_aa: CASSRLAENTGELFF

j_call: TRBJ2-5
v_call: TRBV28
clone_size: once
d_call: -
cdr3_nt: TGTGCCAGCAAGTACCGAAAGACAGGACAAGAGACCCAGTACTTC
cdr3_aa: CASKYRKTGQETQYF

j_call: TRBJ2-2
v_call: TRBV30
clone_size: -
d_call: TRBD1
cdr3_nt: TGTGCCTGGAGTGTAGACAGGACAGGGGACACCGGGGAGCTGTTTTTT
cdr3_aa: CAWSVDRTGDTGELFF

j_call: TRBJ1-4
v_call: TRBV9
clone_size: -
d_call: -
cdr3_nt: TGTGCCAGCAGCCCTTTTGTGGGGGCTGAAAAACTGTTTTTT
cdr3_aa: CASSPFVGAEKLFF

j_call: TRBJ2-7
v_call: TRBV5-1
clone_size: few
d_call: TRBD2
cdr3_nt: TGCGCCAGCAGCTTGAGCGGGACTAATTATCTTAACGAGCAGTACTTC
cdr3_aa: CASSLSGTNYLNEQYF

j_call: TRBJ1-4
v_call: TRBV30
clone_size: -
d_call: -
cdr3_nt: TGTGCCTGGAAGGGGGATGAAAAACTGTTTTTT
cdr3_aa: CAWKGDEKLFF

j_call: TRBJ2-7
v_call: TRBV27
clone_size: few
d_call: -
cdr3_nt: TGTGCCAGCAGCCCGACCGTACAGACTACCTACGAGCAGTACTTC
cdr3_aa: CASSPTVQTTYEQYF

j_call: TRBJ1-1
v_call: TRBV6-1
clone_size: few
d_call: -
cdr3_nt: TGTGCCAGCGGGGCGGGACTACTCGCTTTCTTT
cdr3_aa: CASGAGLLAFF

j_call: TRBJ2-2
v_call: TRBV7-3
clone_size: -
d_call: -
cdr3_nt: TGTGCCAGCAGCTTAAGTAAGAACACCGGGGAGCTGTTTTTT
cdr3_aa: CASSLSKNTGELFF

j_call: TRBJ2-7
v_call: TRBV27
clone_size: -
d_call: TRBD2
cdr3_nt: TGTGCCAGCAGTTCTAGCGGGGACTCCTACGAGCAGTACTTC
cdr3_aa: CASSSSGDSYEQYF

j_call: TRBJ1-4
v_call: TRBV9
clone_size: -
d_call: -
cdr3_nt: TGTGCCAGCAGCGTAGGGGGCTTGGGGTCTGAAAAACTGTTTTTT
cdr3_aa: CASSVGGLGSEKLFF

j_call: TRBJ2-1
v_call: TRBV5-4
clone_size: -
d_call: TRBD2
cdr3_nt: TGTGCCAGCAGCCCGGGGGGGGCGATCTCCTACAATGAGCAGTTCTTC
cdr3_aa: CASSPGGAISYNEQFF

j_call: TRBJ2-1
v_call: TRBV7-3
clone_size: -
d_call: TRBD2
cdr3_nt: TGTGCCAGCAGCTTCGGTCTAGCGGGAGCCGGTGAGCAGTTCTTC
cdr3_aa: CASSFGLAGAGEQFF

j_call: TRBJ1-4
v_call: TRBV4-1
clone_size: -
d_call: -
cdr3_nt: TGCGCCAGCAGCCCGGGGCAGGGGAGTGAAAAACTGTTTTTT
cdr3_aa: CASSPGQGSEKLFF

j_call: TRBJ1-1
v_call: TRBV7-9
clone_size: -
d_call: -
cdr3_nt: TGTGCCAGCAGCCAGCTAGGGACACTGGCCTTGAACACTGAAGCTTTCTTT
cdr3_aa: CASSQLGTLALNTEAFF

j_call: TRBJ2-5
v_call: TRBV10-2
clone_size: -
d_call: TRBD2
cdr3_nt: TGCGCCACCGCGAGCGGGAGGGCCCGGGAGACCCAGTACTTC
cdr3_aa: CATASGRARETQYF

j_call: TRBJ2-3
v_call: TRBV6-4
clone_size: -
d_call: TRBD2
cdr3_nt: TGTGCCAGCAGCCAAGCGGGAGGGGGAGATACGCAGTATTTT
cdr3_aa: CASSQAGGGDTQYF

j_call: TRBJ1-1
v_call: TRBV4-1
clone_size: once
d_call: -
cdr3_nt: TGCGCCAGCAGCCCCGGGAGCACTGAAGCTTTCTTT
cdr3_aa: CASSPGSTEAFF

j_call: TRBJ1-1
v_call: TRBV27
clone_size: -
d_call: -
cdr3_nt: TGTGCCAGCAGTTTTGCGGGCAGTGAAGCTTTCTTT
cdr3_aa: CASSFAGSEAFF

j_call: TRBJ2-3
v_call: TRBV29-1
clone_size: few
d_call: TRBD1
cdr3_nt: TGCAGCGTTGAAGAATGGACAGGGGCAGATACGCAGTATTTT
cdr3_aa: CSVEEWTGADTQYF

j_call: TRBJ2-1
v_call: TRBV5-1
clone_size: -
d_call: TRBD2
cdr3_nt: TGCGCCAGCAGCTTGGGGGGAGCGGGAGGCCGGAATGAGCAGTTCTTC
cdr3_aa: CASSLGGAGGRNEQFF

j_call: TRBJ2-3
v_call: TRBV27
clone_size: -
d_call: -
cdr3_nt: TGTGCCAGCAGGGAAACTAGGCCGACAGATACGCAGTATTTT
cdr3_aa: CASRETRPTDTQYF

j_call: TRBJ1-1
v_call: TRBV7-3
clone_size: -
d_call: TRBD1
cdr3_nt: TGTGCCAGCAGCCCCTCGAGGGACAGAGGCGCTGAAGCTTTCTTT
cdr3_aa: CASSPSRDRGAEAFF

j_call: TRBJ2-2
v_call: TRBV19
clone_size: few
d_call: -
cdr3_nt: TGTGCCAGTAGTCGGCAGGGGAACGGTCGCGGGGAGCTGTTTTTT
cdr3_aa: CASSRQGNGRGELFF

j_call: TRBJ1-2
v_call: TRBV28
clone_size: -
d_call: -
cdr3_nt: TGTGCCAGCAGTTACAGCTCCAGAGATGGCTACACCTTC
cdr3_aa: CASSYSSRDGYTF

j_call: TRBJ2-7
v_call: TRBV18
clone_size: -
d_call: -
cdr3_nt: TGTGCCAGCTCACCTCCATTTGGTAGCGCGTACCCCCTAACCTACGAGCAGTACTTC
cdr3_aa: CASSPPFGSAYPLTYEQYF

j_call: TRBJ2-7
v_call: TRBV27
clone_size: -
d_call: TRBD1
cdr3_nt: TGTGCCAGCAGACAGGGGGTCGACGAGCAGTACTTC
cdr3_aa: CASRQGVDEQYF

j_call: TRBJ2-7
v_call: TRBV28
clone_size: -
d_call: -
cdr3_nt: TGTGCCAGCAGAAGGACAAACCCGCGGGAGCAGTACTTC
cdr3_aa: CASRRTNPREQYF

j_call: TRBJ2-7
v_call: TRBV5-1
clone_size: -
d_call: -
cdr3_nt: TGCGCCAGCAGCCCAGGAGGGTGGGCTTACGAGCAGTACTTC
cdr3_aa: CASSPGGWAYEQYF

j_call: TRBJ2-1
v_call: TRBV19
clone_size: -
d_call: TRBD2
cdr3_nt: TGTGCCAGTAGTACCTCTCTTACTAGCGGGAGGAAGTCTGAGCAGTTCTTC
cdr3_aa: CASSTSLTSGRKSEQFF

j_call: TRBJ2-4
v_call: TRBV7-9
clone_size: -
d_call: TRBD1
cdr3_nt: TGTGCCAGCAGCCGGGACAGCAAAAACAGTCAGTACTTC
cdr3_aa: CASSRDSKNSQYF

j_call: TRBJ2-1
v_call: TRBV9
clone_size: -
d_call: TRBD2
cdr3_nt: TGTGCCAGCAGCGATCCGGGAAAAAGCGGGATGAATGAGCAGTTCTTC
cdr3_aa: CASSDPGKSGMNEQFF

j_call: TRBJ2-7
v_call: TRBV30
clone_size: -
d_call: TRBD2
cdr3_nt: TGTGCCTGGAGCACTAGCGGGATCTACGAGCAGTACTTC
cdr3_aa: CAWSTSGIYEQYF

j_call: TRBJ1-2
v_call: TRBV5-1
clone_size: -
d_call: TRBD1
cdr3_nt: TGCGCCAGCAGACTCCCGGGACAGTCTTCGACCTCCTATGGCTACACCTTC
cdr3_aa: CASRLPGQSSTSYGYTF

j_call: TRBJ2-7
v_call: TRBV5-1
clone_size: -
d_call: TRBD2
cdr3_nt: TGCGCCAGCAGGACTAGCGGGGCCTCCTACGAGCAGTACTTC
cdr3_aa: CASRTSGASYEQYF